The present entry profiles one T cell receptor beta chain with its context. Mismatch with germline at one junction end may stem from a read error. CDR3 length: 13 amino acids. Germline V gene data show CDR1 as SGHAT and CDR2 as FQNNGV. The data stem from a study of tumor-infiltrating lymphocytes in primary liver carcinoma. The overall study: Patients comprised men and women whose ages fell between 30 and 69 years.

Researchers generated TCR beta cDNA from roughly 520 ng of total RNA, relying on a constant-region primer. Three nested multiplex PCR rounds, a slightly modified ARM-PCR method, built the TCR beta libraries. Rounds one and two of PCR, each of 10 cycles, were primed with TRBV1-TRBV30 forward primers and a C-beta reverse primer. From the multiplex PCR reads, TCRdb called clonotypes with MiXCR, one entry per CDR3 protein. The table shows about 48,000 distinct CDR3 sequences, with about 73% occurring only once. Co-extracted RNA and DNA came from around 20-30 mg of unsorted bulk tissue. The patients, who had chronic HBV infection, were treatment-naive (untreated).

The chain uses TRBV11-2 and TRBJ2-1, with no clear D. This receptor was obtained from a man aged 35 to 55 with primary liver carcinoma and hepatitis B virus infection. The sequencing input was liver tumor tissue from sampling region 3. Indicated subset: tumor region T3, left-lateral pole. The chain's CDR3 is CAGSLNGPYEQFF. The CDR3 bases are TGTGCCGGCAGCTTAAATGGTCCCTATGAGCAGTTCTTC. Full variable domain (rest looked up from reference TRBV11-2 and TRBJ2-1): EAGVAQSPRYKIIEKRQSVAFWCNPISGHATLYWYQQILGQGPKLLIQFQNNGVVDDSQLPKDRFSAERLKGVDSTLKIQPAKLEDSAVYLCAGSLNGPYEQFFGPGTRLTVL.